These T cell receptor beta chains were read from a single sample in a study of blood T cell repertoires in COVID-19. TCRdb keeps only in-frame clones here, not all; method: immunoSEQ multiplex PCR. This table has 200,000 or so clones, around 86% appearing once. Sample: PBMCs or T cells enriched from blood (not recorded which). Receptor source: a young man in a cohort exposed to, infected with or recovered from COVID-19 (not recorded which). The CDR3 runs from the conserved cysteine through the conserved F or W. Each record gives: D gene, V gene, J gene, CDR3 protein, CDR3 DNA. D genes are given only for firm matches.

>TRBD1|TRBV2|TRBJ2-1
CASMMDRGNYNEQFF
TGTGCCAGCATGATGGACAGGGGCAACTACAATGAGCAGTTCTTC
>NA|TRBV29-1|TRBJ2-7
CSARESFGSYEQYF
TGCAGCGCCCGGGAGAGTTTTGGCTCCTACGAGCAGTACTTC
>TRBD2|TRBV29-1|TRBJ2-3
CSVHSGTTDTQYF
TGCAGCGTTCATAGCGGGACCACAGATACGCAGTATTTT
>NA|TRBV11-2|TRBJ1-4
CASSFTGDEKLFF
TGTGCCAGCAGCTTCACGGGAGACGAAAAACTGTTTTTT
>TRBD1|TRBV19|TRBJ1-5
CASSRAGGNQPQHF
TGTGCCAGTAGTCGAGCAGGGGGAAATCAGCCCCAGCATTTT
>TRBD1|TRBV10-1|TRBJ1-1
CASRIILDRTVGRHCEAFF
TGCGCCAGCAGAATAATACTGGACAGGACCGTGGGCCGGCATTGTGAAGCTTTCTTT
>TRBD1|TRBV19|TRBJ1-4
CASSPPRQGGEKLFF
TGTGCCAGTAGTCCGCCCCGACAGGGGGGTGAAAAACTGTTTTTT
>NA|TRBV7-3|TRBJ1-1
CASSLIGAPNTEAFF
TGTGCCAGCAGCTTAATTGGGGCACCTAACACTGAAGCTTTCTTT
>NA|TRBV7-8|TRBJ1-5
CASSQEGGSIAGNQPQHF
TGTGCCAGCAGCCAAGAGGGCGGCTCCATCGCCGGCAATCAGCCCCAGCATTTT
>TRBD1|TRBV10-3|TRBJ2-5
CATDRGDETQYF
TGTGCCACCGACAGGGGGGACGAGACCCAGTACTTC